These 6 T cell receptor beta chains came from one sample sequenced in a study of patients and donors after allogeneic stem cell transplantation. A single record per CDR3 protein comes from TCRdb applying MiXCR to the RT-PCR reads. The profile covers about a million distinct CDR3 sequences, with approximately 19% appearing a single time and around 6% taken by the ten largest. The sequencing input was blood, either unsorted or a sorted T cell fraction (not recorded which). These receptor sequences come from a human donor who was either an allogeneic HSCT recipient or a stem cell or donor lymphocyte infusion donor (not recorded which). It is not recorded whose cells these are; they may come from a transplant donor.

The chain combines TRBV7-2 with TRBJ1-5; D is undetermined. The CDR3 sequence is 14 residues long. Germline V gene data show CDR1 as SGHTA and CDR2 as FQGNSA. V lost 3 bases and J lost 7, with 13 bases in between. The CDR3 reads CASSLLGIRQPQHF. DNA of the CDR3: TGTGCCAGCAGCTTGTTGGGTATACGACAGCCCCAGCATTTT.

The chain employs TRBV20-1 and TRBJ2-1; 7 bases fit TRBD2. Germline assignment: CDR1 DFQATT and CDR2 SNEGSKA (reference sequence). J gave up 7 bases and V 8 bases, and 14 bases lay outside the gene matches. The CDR3 contains 14 residues. CDR3 DNA: TGCAGTACTCGCCTACCGGGAGGTGGTAATGAGCAGTTCTTC. Protein product: CSTRLPGGGNEQFF.

This clonotype was detected many times. The chain carries TRBV6-5 and TRBJ1-1, with unresolved D. Trimming removed 6 bases at V and 1 base at J, with 6 bases between. Germline V gene sequence: CDR1 MNHEY, CDR2 SVGAGI. This CDR3 comprises 12 residues. The CDR3 spells CASSGPNTEAFF. The CDR3, as DNA: TGTGCCAGCAGCGGACCGAACACTGAAGCTTTCTTT.

CDR3 sequence (DNA): TGTGCCAGCAGCTTAGCTTCGGGGACAGGGAGCGAGCAGTACTTC. Translated, it gives CASSLASGTGSEQYF. The chain employs TRBV7-9 and TRBJ2-7, with TRBD1 identical over 9 bases. V shed 0 bases, J shed 6 bases, and the junction held 6 bases outside the gene matches. The germline V gene has CDR1 SEHNR and CDR2 FQNEAQ (reference sequence). There are 15 residues in the CDR3. Filled out from reference TRBV7-9 and TRBJ2-7, the complete variable domain reads DTGVSQNPRHKITKRGQNVTFRCDPISEHNRLYWYRQTLGQGPEFLTYFQNEAQLEKSRLLSDRFSAERPKGSFSTLEIQRTEQGDSAMYLCASSLASGTGSEQYFGPGTRLTVT.

The V call is TRBV6-2 or TRBV6-3, the J call TRBJ2-5; TRBD1 agrees at 8 bases. Germline V gene sequence: CDR1 MNHEY, CDR2 SVGEGT. The CDR3 loop spans 15 amino acids. The ends lost 2 bases at V and 5 bases at J; junction bases unmatched: 7. CDR3 coding DNA: TGTGCCAGCAGTTACGCACTCGGACAGGGTGAGACCCAGTACTTC. Its translation: CASSYALGQGETQYF.

The chain uses TRBV4-3 and TRBJ2-5; D not resolved. V lost 8 bases to trimming and J lost 5 bases, with 15 bases between them. Germline V gene data show CDR1 as LGHNA and CDR2 as YSLEER. The CDR3 is 13 amino acids. CDR3 residues: CASGRQIRETQYF. The CDR3 DNA reads TGCGCCAGCGGCCGCCAGATACGGGAGACCCAGTACTTC.